The entry below gives a single T cell receptor (beta chain) sequence along with its context. The antigen it binds to is not known. Per-nucleotide qualities are absent, and no much larger clonotype sits a single base away. TCR beta CDR3 regions were amplified from genomic DNA with the immunoSEQ assay, a bias-controlled multiplex PCR using V- and J-specific primers. In a second PCR step, a proprietary barcode and Illumina adapter sequences were attached to the CDR3 amplicons. An Illumina MiSeq instrument was used for sequencing of the CDR3 libraries. Per the source publication's procedure: Export and quality control were handled in immunoSEQ Analyzer 3.0, while downstream analyses relied on R Bioconductor and Immunarch. Only productive rearrangements within the normalized downsampled data set were used in the calculation of repertoire metrics. Clonotypes larger than 5 templates in the normalized cohort were defined as pathologically expanded. The Inverse Simpson Index was used to measure repertoire diversity. The non-normalized data set was used for CMV-specificity analyses so that all clonotypes could be captured. Drawn from immuneACCESS, this table holds only the in-frame rearrangements with V and J called that TCRdb kept. Clones are partly lost; checked studies trace under half to an unresolved V gene and leave the rest unexplained. V and J calls and clone size are given by that table; D and trimming were obtained from the DNA. This sample has more than 15,000 clones in its table, and about two thirds of those were observed once. Roughly 12% of the sample belongs to the ten largest clones.

According to the study, the label for this sample's time point signals: 30 days after allo-HCT. Blood from recipients was drawn about 28 days before transplant and again at days 30, 100 and 180 after transplant. Nuclei Lysis Solution was used to extract genomic DNA from fresh or cryopreserved unfractionated peripheral blood mononuclear cells. Counted from cysteine to phenylalanine, this CDR3 has 12 amino acids. The sequence is cut down to CDR3 DNA, 36 bases in frame from base 1. The germline V gene (reference sequence) specifies MNHEY as CDR1 and SMNVEV as CDR2. Trimming removed 2 bases from V and 12 bases from J, leaving 14 bases between the germline ends. The entry originates in a study of T cell clonotyping in hematopoietic cell transplantation (dated by TCRdb to the early 2020s). About the full investigation: A total of some 130 blood samples were gathered in the study from roughly 40 consecutive transplant recipients along with their related donors. Patient recruitment ran from 2015 to early 2017, and follow-up continued until late 2020 or death.

What the study reported, not specific to this receptor: Only a small fraction of recipient repertoires overlapped donor repertoires, with over 95% appearing de novo at the given depth. After transplant, TCR diversity in recipients dropped, and pathologically expanded clonotypes increased progressively from day 30 to day 180. Donor and pretransplant recipient Inverse Simpson Index values predicted broader posttransplant TCR repertoire diversity. The sample size was limited and the cells went unsorted, which meant the CD4 and CD8 repertoire contributions could not be told apart.

Sequenced here: PBMCs, sampled 30 days after allogeneic stem cell transplant. The sequence joins TRBV27 to TRBJ2-7; the D gene assignment is ambiguous. This clonotype originated in a male patient in his fifties who had an allogeneic stem cell transplant from an unrelated donor, so T cells may come from the graft donor. Some clones in this sample may be carry-over from other donors' samples. The nucleotides read TGTGCCAGCAGTTTACCGTGGGGAATACCGTACTTC. Translation gives CASSLPWGIPYF.